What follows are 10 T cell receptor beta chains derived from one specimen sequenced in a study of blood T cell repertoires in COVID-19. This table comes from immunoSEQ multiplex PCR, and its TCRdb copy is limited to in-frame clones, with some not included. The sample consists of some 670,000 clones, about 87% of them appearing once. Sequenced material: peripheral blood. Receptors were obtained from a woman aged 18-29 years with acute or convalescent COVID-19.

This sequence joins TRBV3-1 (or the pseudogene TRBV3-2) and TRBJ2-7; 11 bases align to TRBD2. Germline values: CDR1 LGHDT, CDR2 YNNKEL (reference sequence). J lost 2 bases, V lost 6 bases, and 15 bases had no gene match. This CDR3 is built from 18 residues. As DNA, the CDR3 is TGTGCCAGCAGTCCAAAGGGGCTAGCGGGGGGAAAGCCCTACGAGCAGTACTTC. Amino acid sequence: CASSPKGLAGGKPYEQYF.

As DNA, the CDR3 is TGTGCCAGCAGCTTTACGGGAGCCTATAATTCACCCCTCCACTTT. It yields the protein CASSFTGAYNSPLHF. This chain connects TRBV7-2 to TRBJ1-6; D not certain. The V end lost 3 bases, the J end lost 2 bases, and 8 bases lay between the germline ends. Germline V gene lookup returns CDR1 SGHTA and CDR2 FQGNSA. This CDR3 has 15 residues.

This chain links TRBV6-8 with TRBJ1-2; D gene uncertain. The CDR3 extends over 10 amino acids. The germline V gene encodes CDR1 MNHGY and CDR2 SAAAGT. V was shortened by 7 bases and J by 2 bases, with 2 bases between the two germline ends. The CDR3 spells CASINYGYTF. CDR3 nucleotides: TGTGCCAGCATAAACTATGGCTACACCTTC.

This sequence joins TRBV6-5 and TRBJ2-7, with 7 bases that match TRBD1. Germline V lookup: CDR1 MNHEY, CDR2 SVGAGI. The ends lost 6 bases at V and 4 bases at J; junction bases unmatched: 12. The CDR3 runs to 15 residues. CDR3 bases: TGTGCCAGCAGCCCCCCGGGACAGTTTGTTTACGAGCAGTACTTC. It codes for CASSPPGQFVYEQYF.

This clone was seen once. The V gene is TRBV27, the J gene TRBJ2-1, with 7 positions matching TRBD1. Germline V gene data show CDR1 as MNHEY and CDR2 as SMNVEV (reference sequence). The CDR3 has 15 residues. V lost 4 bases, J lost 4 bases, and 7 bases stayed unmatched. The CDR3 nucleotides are TGTGCCAGCAGTTCCAGCCTGACAGGGTACAATGAGCAGTTCTTC. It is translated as CASSSSLTGYNEQFF.

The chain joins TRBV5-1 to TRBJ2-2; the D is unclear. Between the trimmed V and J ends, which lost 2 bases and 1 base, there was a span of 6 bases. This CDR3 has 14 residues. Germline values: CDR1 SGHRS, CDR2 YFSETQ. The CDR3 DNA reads TGCGCCAGCAGCTTCACAGAGAACACCGGGGAGCTGTTTTTT. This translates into CASSFTENTGELFF. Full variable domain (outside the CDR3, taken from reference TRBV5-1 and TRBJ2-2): KAGVTQTPRYLIKTRGQQVTLSCSPISGHRSVSWYQQTPGQGLQFLFEYFSETQRNKGNFPGRFSGRQFSNSRSEMNVSTLELGDSALYLCASSFTENTGELFFGEGSRLTVL.

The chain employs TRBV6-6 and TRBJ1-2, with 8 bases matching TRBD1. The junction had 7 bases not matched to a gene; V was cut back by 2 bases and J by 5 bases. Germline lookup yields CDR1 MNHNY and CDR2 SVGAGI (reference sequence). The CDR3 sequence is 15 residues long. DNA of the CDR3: TGTGCCAGCAGTTACGCCACTCAGGGGGCGTATGGCTACACCTTC. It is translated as CASSYATQGAYGYTF.

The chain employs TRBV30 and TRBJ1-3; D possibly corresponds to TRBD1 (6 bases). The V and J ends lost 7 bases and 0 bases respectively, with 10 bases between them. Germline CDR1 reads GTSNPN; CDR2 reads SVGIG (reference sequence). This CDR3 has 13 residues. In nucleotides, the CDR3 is TGTGCCTCCTCGGACAGCTCTGGAAACACCATATATTTT. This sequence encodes CASSDSSGNTIYF.

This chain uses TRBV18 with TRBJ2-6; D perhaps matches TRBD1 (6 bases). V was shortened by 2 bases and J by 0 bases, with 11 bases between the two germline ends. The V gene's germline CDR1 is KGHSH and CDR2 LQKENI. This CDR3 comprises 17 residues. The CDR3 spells CASSPRGQISGANVLTF. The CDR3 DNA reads TGTGCCAGCTCACCAAGGGGACAAATCTCTGGGGCCAACGTCCTGACTTTC.

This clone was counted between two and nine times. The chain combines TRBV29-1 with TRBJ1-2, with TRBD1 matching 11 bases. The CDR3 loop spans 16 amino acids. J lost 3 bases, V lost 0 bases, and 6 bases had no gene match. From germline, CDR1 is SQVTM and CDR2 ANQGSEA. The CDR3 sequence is CSVEDHGQGAHYGYTF. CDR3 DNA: TGCAGCGTTGAAGATCACGGACAGGGGGCCCACTATGGCTACACCTTC.